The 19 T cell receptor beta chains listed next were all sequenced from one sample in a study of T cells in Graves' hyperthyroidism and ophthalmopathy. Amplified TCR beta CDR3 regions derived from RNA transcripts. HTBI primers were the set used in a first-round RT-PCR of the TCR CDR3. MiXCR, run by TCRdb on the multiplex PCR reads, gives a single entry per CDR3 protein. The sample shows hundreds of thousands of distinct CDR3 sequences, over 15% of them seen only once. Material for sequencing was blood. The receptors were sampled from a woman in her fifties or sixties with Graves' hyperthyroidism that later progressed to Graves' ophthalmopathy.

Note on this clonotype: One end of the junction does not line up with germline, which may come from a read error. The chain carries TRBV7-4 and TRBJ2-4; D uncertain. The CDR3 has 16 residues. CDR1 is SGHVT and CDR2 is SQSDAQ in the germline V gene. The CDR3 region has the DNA TGCGCCAGCAGCCAATCGACTGCCGAGGCCATAAACATTCAGTACTTC. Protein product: CASSQSTAEAINIQYF.

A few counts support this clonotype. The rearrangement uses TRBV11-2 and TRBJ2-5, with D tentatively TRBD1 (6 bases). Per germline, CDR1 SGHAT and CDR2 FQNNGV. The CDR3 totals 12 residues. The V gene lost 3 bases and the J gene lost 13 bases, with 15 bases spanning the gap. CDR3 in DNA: TGTGCCAGCAGCTTGGACCACAGGGTTTTGTACTTC. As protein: CASSLDHRVLYF. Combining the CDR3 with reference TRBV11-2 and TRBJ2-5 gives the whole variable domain EAGVAQSPRYKIIEKRQSVAFWCNPISGHATLYWYQQILGQGPKLLIQFQNNGVVDDSQLPKDRFSAERLKGVDSTLKIQPAKLEDSAVYLCASSLDHRVLYFGPGTRLLVL.

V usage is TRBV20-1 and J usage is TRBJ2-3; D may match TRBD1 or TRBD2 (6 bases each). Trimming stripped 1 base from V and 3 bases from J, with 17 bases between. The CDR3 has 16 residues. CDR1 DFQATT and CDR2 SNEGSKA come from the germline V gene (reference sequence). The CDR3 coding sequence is TGCAGTGCTAGAGTCCCGGGGGCCACTGGGACAGATACGCAGTATTTT. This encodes CSARVPGATGTDTQYF.

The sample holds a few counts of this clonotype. As DNA, the CDR3 is TGTGCCAGCAGTGAATCGATTTGGACAGGGAGCGCGCATGGCTACACCTTC. This encodes CASSESIWTGSAHGYTF. The J gene is TRBJ1-2, the V gene TRBV2, with 8 bases aligning to TRBD1. The length of the CDR3 is 17 residues. J gave up 6 bases and V 2 bases, and 14 bases lay outside the gene matches. CDR1 is SNHLY, CDR2 FYNNEI, per germline.

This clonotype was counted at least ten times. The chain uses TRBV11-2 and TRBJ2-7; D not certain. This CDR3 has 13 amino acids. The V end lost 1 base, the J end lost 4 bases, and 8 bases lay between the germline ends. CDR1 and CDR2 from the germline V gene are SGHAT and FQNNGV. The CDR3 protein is CASSLAAIYEQYF. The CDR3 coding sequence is TGTGCCAGCAGCTTAGCGGCAATTTACGAGCAGTACTTC.

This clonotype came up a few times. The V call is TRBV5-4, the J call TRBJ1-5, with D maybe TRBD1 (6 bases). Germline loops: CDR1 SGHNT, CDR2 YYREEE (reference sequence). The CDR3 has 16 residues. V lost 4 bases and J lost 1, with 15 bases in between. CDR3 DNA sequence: TGTGCCAGCAGCGACTACAGGGCCGGGAGCAATCAGCCCCAGCATTTT. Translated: CASSDYRAGSNQPQHF.

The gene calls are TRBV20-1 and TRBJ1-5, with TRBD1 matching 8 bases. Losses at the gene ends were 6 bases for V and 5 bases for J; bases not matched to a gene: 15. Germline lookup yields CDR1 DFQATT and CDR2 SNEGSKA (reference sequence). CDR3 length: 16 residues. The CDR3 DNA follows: TGCAGTGCAAAAACCGGGACAGGTTGGACCTATCAGCCCCAGCATTTT. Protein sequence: CSAKTGTGWTYQPQHF.

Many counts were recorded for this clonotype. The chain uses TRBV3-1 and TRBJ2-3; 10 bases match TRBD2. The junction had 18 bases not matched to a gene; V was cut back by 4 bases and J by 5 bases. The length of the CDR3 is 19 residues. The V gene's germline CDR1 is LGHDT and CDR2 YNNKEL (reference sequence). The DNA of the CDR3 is TGTGCCAGCAGCCGCATCACCCCTAGCGGGGGCCCCGGGGGAGATACGCAGTATTTT. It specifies CASSRITPSGGPGGDTQYF.

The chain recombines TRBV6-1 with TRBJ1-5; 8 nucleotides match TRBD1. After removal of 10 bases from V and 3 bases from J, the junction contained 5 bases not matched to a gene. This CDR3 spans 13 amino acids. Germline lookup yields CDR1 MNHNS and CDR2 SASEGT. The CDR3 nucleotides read TGTGCCACATCGGACAGGGACAATCAGCCCCAGCATTTT. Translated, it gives CATSDRDNQPQHF.

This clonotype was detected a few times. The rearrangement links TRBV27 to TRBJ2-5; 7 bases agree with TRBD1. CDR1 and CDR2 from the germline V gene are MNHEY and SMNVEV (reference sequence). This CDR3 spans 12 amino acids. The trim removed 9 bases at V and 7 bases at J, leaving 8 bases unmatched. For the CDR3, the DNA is TGTGCCAGTCGGACAGGTGGGATGACCCAGTACTTC. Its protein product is CASRTGGMTQYF.

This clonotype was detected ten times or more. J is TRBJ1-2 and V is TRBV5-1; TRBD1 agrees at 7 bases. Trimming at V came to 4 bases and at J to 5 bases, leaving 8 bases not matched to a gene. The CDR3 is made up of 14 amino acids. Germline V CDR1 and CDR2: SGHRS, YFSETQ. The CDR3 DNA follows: TGCGCCAGCAGCGCCCGACAGGGTGGGTATGGCTACACCTTC. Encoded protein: CASSARQGGYGYTF.

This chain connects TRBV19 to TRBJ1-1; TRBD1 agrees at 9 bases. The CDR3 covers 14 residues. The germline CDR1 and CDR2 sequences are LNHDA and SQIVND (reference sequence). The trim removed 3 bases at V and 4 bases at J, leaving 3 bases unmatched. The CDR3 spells CASSMGQGGTEAFF. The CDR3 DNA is TGTGCCAGTAGTATGGGACAGGGTGGCACTGAAGCTTTCTTT.

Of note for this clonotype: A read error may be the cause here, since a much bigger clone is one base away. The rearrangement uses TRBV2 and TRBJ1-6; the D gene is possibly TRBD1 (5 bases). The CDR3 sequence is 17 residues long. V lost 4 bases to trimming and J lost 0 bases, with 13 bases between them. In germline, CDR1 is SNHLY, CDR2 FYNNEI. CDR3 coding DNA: TGTGCCAGCAGTGCCCGGGACGGCTACTCCTATAATTCACCCCTCCACTTT. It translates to CASSARDGYSYNSPLHF.

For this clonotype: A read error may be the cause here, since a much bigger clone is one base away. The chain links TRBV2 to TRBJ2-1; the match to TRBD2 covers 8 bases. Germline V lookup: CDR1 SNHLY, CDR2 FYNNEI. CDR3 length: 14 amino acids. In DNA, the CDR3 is TGTGCCAGCACCGACCCGACTAGCGACAATGAGCAGCTCTTC. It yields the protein CASTDPTSDNEQLF.

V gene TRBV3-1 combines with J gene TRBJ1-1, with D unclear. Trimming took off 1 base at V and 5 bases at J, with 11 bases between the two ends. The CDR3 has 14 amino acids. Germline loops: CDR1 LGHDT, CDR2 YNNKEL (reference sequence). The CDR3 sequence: CASSQVVGGTEAFF. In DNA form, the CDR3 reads TGTGCCAGCAGCCAAGTCGTGGGAGGGACTGAAGCTTTCTTT.

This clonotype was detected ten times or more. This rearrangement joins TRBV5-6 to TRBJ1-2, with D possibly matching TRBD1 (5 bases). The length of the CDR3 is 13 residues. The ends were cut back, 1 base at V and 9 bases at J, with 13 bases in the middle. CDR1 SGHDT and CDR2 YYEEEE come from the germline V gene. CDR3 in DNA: TGTGCCAGCAGCTTGATGCAGGGTGAGAGCTACACCTTC. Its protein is CASSLMQGESYTF.

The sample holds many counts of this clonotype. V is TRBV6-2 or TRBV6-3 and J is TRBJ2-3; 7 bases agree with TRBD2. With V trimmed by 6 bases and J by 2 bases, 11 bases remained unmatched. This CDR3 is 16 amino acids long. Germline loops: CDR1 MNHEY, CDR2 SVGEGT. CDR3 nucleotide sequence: TGTGCCAGCAGGCATCCCCTAGCGGCGGACACAGATACGCAGTATTTT. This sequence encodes CASRHPLAADTDTQYF.

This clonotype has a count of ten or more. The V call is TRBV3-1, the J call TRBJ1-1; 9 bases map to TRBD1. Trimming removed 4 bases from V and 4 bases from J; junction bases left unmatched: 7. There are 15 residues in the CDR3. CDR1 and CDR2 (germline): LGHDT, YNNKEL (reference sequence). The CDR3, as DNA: TGTGCCAGCAGCCTTTCCGGGACAGGGACCACTGAAGCTTTCTTT. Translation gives CASSLSGTGTTEAFF.

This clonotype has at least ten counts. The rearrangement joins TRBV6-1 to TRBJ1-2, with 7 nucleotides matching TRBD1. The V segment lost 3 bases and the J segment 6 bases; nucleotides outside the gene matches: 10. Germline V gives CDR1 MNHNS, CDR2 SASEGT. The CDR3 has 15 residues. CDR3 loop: CASSEARSGTDGYTF. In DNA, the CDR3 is TGTGCCAGCAGTGAGGCTCGATCGGGGACAGATGGCTACACCTTC.